The 3 T cell receptor beta chains listed next were all sequenced from one sample in a study of blood T cells in healthy people across ages. The authors ran a second PCR of roughly 6 to 12 cycles using a sample-barcoded 5' primer and a J-beta primer mix. TCRdb redid the calling of the 5' RACE reads with MiXCR, one entry per CDR3 protein. The sample has more than 800,000 distinct CDR3 sequences; roughly 26% are singletons. What was sequenced was blood. The receptors stem from a woman aged 80 or older in good health.

This clonotype was seen only a few times. The chain combines TRBV4-3 with TRBJ1-1, with D perhaps matching TRBD1 (5 bases). Germline-derived CDR1 and CDR2 are LGHNA and YSLEER. V gave up 0 bases and J gave up 2 bases, with 7 bases separating them. CDR3 size: 14 residues. For the CDR3, the DNA is TGCGCCAGCAGCCAAGATGGGGGAAACACTGAAGCTTTCTTT. It encodes CASSQDGGNTEAFF.

This clonotype was found many times. V is TRBV7-2 and J is TRBJ2-3; D not resolved. V was shortened by 5 bases and J by 0 bases, with 15 bases between the two germline ends. Per germline, CDR1 SGHTA and CDR2 FQGNSA. The CDR3 extends over 16 amino acids. The CDR3 protein is CASSPPTLLSTDTQYF. In nucleotides, the CDR3 is TGTGCCAGCAGCCCCCCGACACTTCTTAGCACAGATACGCAGTATTTT. Full variable domain (outside the CDR3, taken from reference TRBV7-2 and TRBJ2-3): GAGVSQSPSNKVTEKGKDVELRCDPISGHTALYWYRQSLGQGLEFLIYFQGNSAPDKSGLPSDRFSAERTGGSVSTLTIQRTQQEDSAVYLCASSPPTLLSTDTQYFGPGTRLTVL.

This chain links TRBV10-3 with TRBJ1-6; D not resolved. Germline lookup yields CDR1 ENHRY and CDR2 SYGVKD. This CDR3 spans 13 amino acids. Trimming took off 3 bases at V and 5 bases at J, with 5 bases between the two ends. The CDR3 loop reads CAISDRNNSPLHF. As DNA, the CDR3 is TGTGCCATCAGTGATCGAAATAATTCACCCCTCCACTTT.